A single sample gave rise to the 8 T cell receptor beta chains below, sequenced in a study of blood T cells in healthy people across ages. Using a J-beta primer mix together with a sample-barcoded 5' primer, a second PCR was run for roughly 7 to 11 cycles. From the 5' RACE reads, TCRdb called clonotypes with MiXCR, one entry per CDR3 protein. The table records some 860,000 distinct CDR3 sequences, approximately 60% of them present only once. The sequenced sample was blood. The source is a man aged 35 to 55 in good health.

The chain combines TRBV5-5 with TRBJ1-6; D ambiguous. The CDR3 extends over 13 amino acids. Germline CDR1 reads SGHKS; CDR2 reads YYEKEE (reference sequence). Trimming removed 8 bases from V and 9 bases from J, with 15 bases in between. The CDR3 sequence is CASTDSGPSPLHF. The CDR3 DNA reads TGTGCCAGTACCGACTCAGGACCTTCACCCCTCCACTTT.

The CDR3 nucleotides are TGCGCCAGCAGTGAGTTCTTGCTAGCGGGGGGGCCGGGTGAGCAGTTCTTC. Residues: CASSEFLLAGGPGEQFF. V gene TRBV10-2 combines with J gene TRBJ2-1, with 12 nucleotides matching TRBD2. The V gene end was trimmed by 1 base and the J gene end by 9 bases; junction bases not matched to a gene: 10. From germline, CDR1 is WSHSY and CDR2 SAAADI. The CDR3 extends over 17 amino acids.

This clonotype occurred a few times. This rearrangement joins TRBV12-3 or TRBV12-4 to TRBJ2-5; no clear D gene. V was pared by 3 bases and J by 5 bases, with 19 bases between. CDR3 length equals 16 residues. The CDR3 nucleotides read TGTGCCAGCAGTTTTAGGAACAGTCGGACGGTGGAGACCCAGTACTTC. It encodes CASSFRNSRTVETQYF.

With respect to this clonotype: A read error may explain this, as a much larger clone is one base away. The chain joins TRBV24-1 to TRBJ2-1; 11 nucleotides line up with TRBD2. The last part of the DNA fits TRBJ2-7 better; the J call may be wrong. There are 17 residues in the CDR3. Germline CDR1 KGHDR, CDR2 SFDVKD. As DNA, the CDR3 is TGTGCCACCAGTGATTTGACTAGCGGGAGCTCCTACAATGAGCAGTACTTC. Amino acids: CATSDLTSGSSYNEQYF.

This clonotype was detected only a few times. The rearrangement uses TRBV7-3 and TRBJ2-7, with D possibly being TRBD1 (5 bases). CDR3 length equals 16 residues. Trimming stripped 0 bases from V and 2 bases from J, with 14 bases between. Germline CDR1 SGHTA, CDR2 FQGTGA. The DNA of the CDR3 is TGTGCCAGCAGCTTAACCGGGCAGGGTCGCCCCTACGAGCAGTACTTC. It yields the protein CASSLTGQGRPYEQYF.

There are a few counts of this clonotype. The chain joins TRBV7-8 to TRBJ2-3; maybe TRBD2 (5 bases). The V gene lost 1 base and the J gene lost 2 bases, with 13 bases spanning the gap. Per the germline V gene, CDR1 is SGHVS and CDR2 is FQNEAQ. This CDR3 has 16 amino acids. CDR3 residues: CASSLEWLAATDTQYF. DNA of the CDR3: TGTGCCAGCAGCTTAGAGTGGCTAGCTGCCACAGATACGCAGTATTTT.

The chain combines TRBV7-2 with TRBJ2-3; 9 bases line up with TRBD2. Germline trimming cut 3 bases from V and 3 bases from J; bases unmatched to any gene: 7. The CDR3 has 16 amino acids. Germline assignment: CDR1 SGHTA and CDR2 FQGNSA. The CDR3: CASSFLAGGGTDTQYF. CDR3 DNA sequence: TGTGCCAGCAGCTTCTTGGCGGGAGGGGGGACAGATACGCAGTATTTT.

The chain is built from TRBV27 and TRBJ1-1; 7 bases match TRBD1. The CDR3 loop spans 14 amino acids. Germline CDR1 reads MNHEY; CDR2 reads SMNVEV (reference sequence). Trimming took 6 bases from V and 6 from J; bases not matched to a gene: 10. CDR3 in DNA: TGTGCCAGCAGGGGTACGACAGGGATGGCTGAAGCTTTCTTT. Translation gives CASRGTTGMAEAFF.